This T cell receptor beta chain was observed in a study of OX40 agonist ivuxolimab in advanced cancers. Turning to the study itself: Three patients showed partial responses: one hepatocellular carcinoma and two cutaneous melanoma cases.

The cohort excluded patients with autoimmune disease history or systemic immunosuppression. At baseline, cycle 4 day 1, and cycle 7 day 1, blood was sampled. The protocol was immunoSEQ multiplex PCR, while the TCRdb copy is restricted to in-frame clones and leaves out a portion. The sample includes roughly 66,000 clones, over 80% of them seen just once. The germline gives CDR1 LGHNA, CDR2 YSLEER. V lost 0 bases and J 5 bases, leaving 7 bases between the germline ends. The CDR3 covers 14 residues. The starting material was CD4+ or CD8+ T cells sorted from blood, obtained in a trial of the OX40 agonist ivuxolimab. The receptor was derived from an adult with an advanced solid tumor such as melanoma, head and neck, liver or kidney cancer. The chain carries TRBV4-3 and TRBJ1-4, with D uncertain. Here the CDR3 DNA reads TGCGCCAGCAGCCAAGATGGGCCCAATGAAAAACTGTTTTTT. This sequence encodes CASSQDGPNEKLFF.